This is a list of T cell receptor beta chains from one sample in a study of T cell responses to AZD1222 COVID-19 vaccine. Sequenced by immunoSEQ multiplex PCR; TCRdb stores in-frame clones only, minus some. Among about 120,000 clones listed, roughly 88% were seen once. The sequenced sample was peripheral blood, obtained on day 0 of AZD1222 vaccination. The receptors originated from an adult in good health. Both conserved end residues are part of each CDR3. Fields, in order: V gene, J gene, clone size, CDR3 protein. Size is omitted from some rows. Given values are once, few, many or a class for expanded clones.

V gene: TRBV19; J gene: TRBJ2-3; clone size: NA; CDR3 protein: CASSPTLAGVGDTQYF
V gene: TRBV7-8; J gene: TRBJ1-6; clone size: NA; CDR3 protein: CASSLLEGPGSPLHF
V gene: TRBV6-5; J gene: TRBJ2-5; clone size: NA; CDR3 protein: CATEKYRGPETQYF
V gene: TRBV19; J gene: TRBJ1-5; clone size: NA; CDR3 protein: CASSIPGTPAANPQHF
V gene: TRBV10-1; J gene: TRBJ2-5; clone size: NA; CDR3 protein: CASSPDQFQETQYF
V gene: TRBV5-1; J gene: TRBJ2-1; clone size: NA; CDR3 protein: CATQRGGSNNEQFF
V gene: TRBV6-4; J gene: TRBJ1-2; clone size: NA; CDR3 protein: CASSERGGGYGYTF
V gene: TRBV30; J gene: TRBJ1-2; clone size: NA; CDR3 protein: CAWSVMLGGPRGYTF
V gene: TRBV7-2; J gene: TRBJ2-1; clone size: NA; CDR3 protein: CASSLVSVTSGGPGVLFF
V gene: TRBV7-9; J gene: TRBJ1-6; clone size: NA; CDR3 protein: CASSFLTSPLHF
V gene: TRBV20-1; J gene: TRBJ1-1; clone size: NA; CDR3 protein: CSAKGWAEAFF
V gene: TRBV5-1; J gene: TRBJ2-6; clone size: NA; CDR3 protein: CASSSTYSGANVLTF
V gene: TRBV3-1/TRBV3-2; J gene: TRBJ2-7; clone size: NA; CDR3 protein: CASSQAMGEQYF
V gene: TRBV5-1; J gene: TRBJ2-7; clone size: NA; CDR3 protein: CASSPKLQGYEQYF
V gene: TRBV24-1; J gene: TRBJ2-3; clone size: NA; CDR3 protein: CATSDPDWDTDTQYF
V gene: TRBV2; J gene: TRBJ1-2; clone size: NA; CDR3 protein: CASSEGGRLYGYTF
V gene: TRBV30; J gene: TRBJ1-5; clone size: NA; CDR3 protein: CAWTSSGYNQPQHF
V gene: TRBV3-1/TRBV3-2; J gene: TRBJ1-1; clone size: once; CDR3 protein: CASSPWGSEAFF
V gene: TRBV27; J gene: TRBJ1-2; clone size: NA; CDR3 protein: CASSFSSDYGYTF
V gene: TRBV3-1/TRBV3-2; J gene: TRBJ1-4; clone size: NA; CDR3 protein: CASSPPGQAYEKLFF
V gene: TRBV19; J gene: TRBJ1-1; clone size: NA; CDR3 protein: CASTEGRTPISPEAFF
V gene: TRBV7-3; J gene: TRBJ2-2; clone size: few; CDR3 protein: CASSLQSGVPGELFF
V gene: TRBV5-6; J gene: TRBJ2-7; clone size: NA; CDR3 protein: CASSWRREQYF
V gene: TRBV5-4; J gene: TRBJ1-1; clone size: NA; CDR3 protein: CASSLGVGGFNTEAFF
V gene: TRBV7-3; J gene: TRBJ2-1; clone size: NA; CDR3 protein: CASSPQAGEPYNEQFF
V gene: TRBV6-6; J gene: TRBJ1-6; clone size: NA; CDR3 protein: CASRAPGRGNNSPLHF
V gene: TRBV6-4; J gene: TRBJ2-2; clone size: NA; CDR3 protein: CASRREVNTGELFF
V gene: TRBV24-1; J gene: TRBJ1-5; clone size: NA; CDR3 protein: CATSDPYSNQPQHF
V gene: TRBV7-6; J gene: TRBJ1-1; clone size: few; CDR3 protein: CASSLGRRVSTEAFF
V gene: TRBV7-9; J gene: TRBJ2-2; clone size: NA; CDR3 protein: CASSFRELNTGELFF
V gene: TRBV29-1; J gene: TRBJ1-1; clone size: NA; CDR3 protein: CSVQNTEAFF
V gene: TRBV7-4; J gene: TRBJ1-1; clone size: NA; CDR3 protein: CASSLVEGMNTEAFF
V gene: TRBV24-1; J gene: TRBJ1-1; clone size: NA; CDR3 protein: CATSLGGDVAFF
V gene: TRBV11-3; J gene: TRBJ1-2; clone size: NA; CDR3 protein: CASSPGTSYGYTF
V gene: TRBV9; J gene: TRBJ2-3; clone size: few; CDR3 protein: CASGLKYTDTQYF
V gene: TRBV24-1; J gene: TRBJ2-1; clone size: NA; CDR3 protein: CATSDQQRGAYNEQFF
V gene: TRBV7-2; J gene: TRBJ1-4; clone size: NA; CDR3 protein: CASSAGQDREKLFF
V gene: TRBV3-1/TRBV3-2; J gene: TRBJ1-1; clone size: NA; CDR3 protein: CASSQGGGGGTEAFF
V gene: TRBV7-2; J gene: TRBJ2-2; clone size: NA; CDR3 protein: CASSSTGGTGELFF
V gene: TRBV27; J gene: TRBJ1-4; clone size: NA; CDR3 protein: CASSFDKREKLFF
V gene: TRBV6-5; J gene: TRBJ1-2; clone size: NA; CDR3 protein: CASSPRTGAGYTF
V gene: TRBV27; J gene: TRBJ1-1; clone size: NA; CDR3 protein: CASSLKGNTEAFF
V gene: TRBV5-1; J gene: TRBJ1-3; clone size: NA; CDR3 protein: CASAPRVGGGNTIYF
V gene: TRBV6-4; J gene: TRBJ2-3; clone size: NA; CDR3 protein: CASSVDRLPTDTQYF
V gene: TRBV15; J gene: TRBJ2-3; clone size: NA; CDR3 protein: CATSRAGGERADTQYF